This T cell receptor (beta chain) came from a study of OX40 agonist ivuxolimab in advanced cancers. Study-wide background: Clinicians treated patients with ivuxolimab, an agonistic anti-OX40 (CD134) antibody. Dose-escalation patients were diagnosed with hepatocellular carcinoma, melanoma, renal cell cancer or head and neck cancer. Broader study findings: Expanded clones were, on average, more numerous in CD8+ T cells than in CD4+. In the expanded peripheral T cells, antigen specificity was never determined.

Germline-derived CDR1 and CDR2 are MNHNS and SASEGT. Trimming took off 7 bases at V and 4 bases at J, with 19 bases between the two ends. This CDR3 spans 15 amino acids. This clone was detected only a few times. Its target is unknown. Method: immunoSEQ multiplex PCR; TCRdb's copy keeps in-frame clones and lacks some. The repertoire holds about 84,000 clones, with around 83% as singletons. This receptor was taken from an adult with an advanced solid tumor such as melanoma, head and neck, liver or kidney cancer. Material: CD4+ or CD8+ T cells sorted from blood, obtained in a trial of the OX40 agonist ivuxolimab. The chain is built from TRBV6-1 and TRBJ1-2, with D perhaps TRBD1 (5 bases). The CDR3 here is CASTIATGTFYGYTF. CDR3 sequence (DNA): TGTGCCAGCACCATCGCAACCGGGACCTTCTATGGCTACACCTTC.